The rows below give T cell receptor beta chains drawn from one sample of a study of T cell responses to AZD1222 COVID-19 vaccine. Profiling relied on immunoSEQ multiplex PCR, and the TCRdb table lists in-frame clones only, not all of them. The table lists 100,000 to 140,000 clones, 70% to 90% of them singletons, with 4.8% in the top ten. Source: peripheral blood, taken 28 days after the second AZD1222 dose. The receptors stem from an adult who received the AZD1222 COVID-19 vaccine. Each CDR3 is given without its conserved first and last residue.

len | v_gene | CDR3aa
9 | TRBV6-6 | ASSYSEKLF
13 | TRBV9 | ASSPPGQGLNEQF
16 | TRBV24-1 | ATSDPAGTVSGANVLT
11 | TRBV7-9 | ASTLGRTSRQY
12 | TRBV27 | ASFTGEGHNEQF
14 | TRBV7-8 | ASSSKAGGPYNEQF
12 | TRBV28 | ASGAGTGLYGYT
13 | TRBV6-2/TRBV6-3 | ASSPGTGHNQPQH
10 | TRBV3-1/TRBV3-2 | ATQGAPYEQY
13 | TRBV4-1 | ASSLVGTRSDTQY
11 | TRBV18 | ASSTDSVYGYT
13 | TRBV11-2 | ASRKLRGRNEKLF
13 | TRBV7-6 | ASSLADATNEKLF
13 | TRBV7-9 | ASSSPVRANEKLF
13 | TRBV18 | ASSPGGASGNTIY
11 | TRBV14 | ASRGQGVYEQF
10 | TRBV29-1 | SVGQGRETQY
11 | TRBV6-5 | ASSSQDGYGYT
15 | TRBV19 | ASRLSSGTGNSYEQY
13 | TRBV5-6 | ASSRGSTSYNEQF
12 | TRBV2 | ASSEDTPLGTQY
12 | TRBV5-1 | ASRMTSDSYEQY
14 | TRBV10-2 | ASRKGTSGVYNEQF
13 | TRBV4-1 | ASSQVLASNYGYT
13 | TRBV7-3 | ASSTATGRVETQY
16 | TRBV4-3 | ASSQERRRDFGTGELF
13 | TRBV7-9 | ASSLGSGRSTEAF